This T cell receptor (delta chain) emerged from a study of γδ T cells in repeated Plasmodium falciparum infection. Study-wide context: Malian children with intense seasonal malaria exposure were compared with matched Australian children. Timepoints: baseline, immediately before selected infections, and 21 days after every infection. Study results and limitations: Compared with Australian children, Malian Vdelta2-negative repertoires seemed more clonal, less diverse, less shared.

A few counts support this clone. What it binds is not known. Flow sorting of PBMC yielded separate Vgamma9/Vdelta2+ and Vdelta2-negative gammadelta T cell populations for bulk repertoire analysis. Each sorted gammadelta sample had TRG and TRD chains sequenced. TCRdb reapplied CATT to the multiplex PCR reads. The table has 75,000 to 95,000 delta-chain clones, approximately 1% seen once; the top ten hold roughly 9.9%. CDR1 is NSMFDY and CDR2 is ISSIKDK in the germline V gene. The CDR3 spans 20 residues. V lost 0 bases, J lost 5 bases, and 32 bases lay in between. The chain couples TRAV29/DV5 to TRDJ1; D is possibly TRDD2 (5 bases). No J gene is reported in TCRdb; it was inferred here by comparing the DNA with germline. This receptor was taken from a pool of human donors (malaria-infected and uninfected, not separated). Sequencing was done on a sample of gamma-delta T cells from blood. CDR3 coding DNA: TGTGCAGCAAGCGCGCTGCCTACGTCCCTTGTACTGCTTGAGGTGGATAAACTCATCTTT. It translates to CAASALPTSLVLLEVDKLIF. The whole variable domain, filled in from reference TRAV29/DV5 and TRDJ1, reads DQQVKQNSPSLSVQEGRISILNCDYTNSMFDYFLWYKKYPAEGPTFLISISSIKDKNEDGRFTVFLNKSAKHLSLHIVPSQPGDSAVYFCAASALPTSLVLLEVDKLIFGKGTRVTVEP.